This T cell receptor (beta chain) was profiled in a study of blood T cell repertoires in COVID-19. At the level of the study: Researchers got acute and convalescent COVID-19 samples from the United States, Italy and Spain. PBMCs, B-cell-depleted T cells, or T cells were the source of the cDNA or gDNA that made up the material.

Authors' analysis steps: Cell counts per sample came from amplifying reference gene primers. TCRdb keeps only in-frame clones here, not all; method: immunoSEQ multiplex PCR. V, J and clone size are taken as reported in that table, and D and trimming were inferred from the DNA itself. Of a few hundred thousand clones in the sample, about 87% were seen once. The CDR3 loop spans 15 amino acids. Germline CDR1 is SGHVS and CDR2 is FQNEAQ. J gave up 1 base and V 6 bases, and 7 bases lay outside the gene matches. The specimen sequenced was peripheral blood. V and J are TRBV7-8 and TRBJ2-3, with TRBD2 identical over 7 bases. This receptor was identified in a human donor in a cohort sampled during active COVID-19. The CDR3 nucleotides read TGTGCCAGCAGATGGCAGCGGGGAGGCACAGATACGCAGTATTTT. This translates into CASRWQRGGTDTQYF.